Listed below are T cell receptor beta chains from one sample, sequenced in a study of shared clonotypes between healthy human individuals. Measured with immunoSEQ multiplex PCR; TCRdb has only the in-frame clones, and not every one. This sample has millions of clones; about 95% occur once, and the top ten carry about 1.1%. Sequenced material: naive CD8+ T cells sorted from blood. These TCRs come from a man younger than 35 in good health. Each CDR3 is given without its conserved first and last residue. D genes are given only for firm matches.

ASSHNTGELF | TRBJ2-2 | 10 | TRBV4-1 | NA
ASSYIAGGPKNIQY | TRBJ2-4 | 14 | TRBV5-1 | TRBD2
ASSLNRGGYEQY | TRBJ2-7 | 12 | TRBV4-1 | NA
ASSSTVGGLNTEAF | TRBJ1-1 | 14 | TRBV28 | NA
SVTPVQVSPGQGGGKNIQY | TRBJ2-4 | 19 | TRBV29-1 | TRBD1
ASSLALGGAVDQPQH | TRBJ1-5 | 15 | TRBV7-8 | NA
ASSTPGLLYQETQY | TRBJ2-5 | 14 | TRBV19 | TRBD2
ASSLLGGAIDNEQF | TRBJ2-1 | 14 | TRBV4-1 | NA
ASGDRETETQY | TRBJ2-5 | 11 | TRBV5-1 | TRBD1
ASSLASGPAYEQY | TRBJ2-7 | 13 | TRBV11-3 | NA
ASSDPGQGIRTEAF | TRBJ1-1 | 14 | TRBV2 | TRBD1
ASSSISLAGRYEQY | TRBJ2-7 | 14 | TRBV6-5 | TRBD2
ASSLTENEQF | TRBJ2-1 | 10 | TRBV7-9 | NA
ASSLVLAGGYEQY | TRBJ2-7 | 13 | TRBV11-2 | TRBD2
ASSATGFLTDTQY | TRBJ2-3 | 13 | TRBV10-1 | NA
ASSFLSGGSSYNEQF | TRBJ2-1 | 15 | TRBV13 | TRBD2
AWSVLLGEGTNEQF | TRBJ2-1 | 14 | TRBV30 | TRBD2
ASSLGGLAGPGELF | TRBJ2-2 | 14 | TRBV5-6 | TRBD2
ASSQDREGTNEKLF | TRBJ1-4 | 14 | TRBV28 | TRBD1
ASRVQGVQQPQH | TRBJ1-5 | 12 | TRBV6-1 | NA
AWTFGSAEQY | TRBJ2-7 | 10 | TRBV30 | NA
ASRPKTEYSNQPQH | TRBJ1-5 | 14 | TRBV28 | NA
ASLDVQGISGELF | TRBJ2-2 | 13 | TRBV4-1 | NA
ASSSWTGSTDTQY | TRBJ2-3 | 13 | TRBV13 | NA
ASKTDSSYNSPLH | TRBJ1-6 | 13 | TRBV2 | NA
AWSVGGSYEQY | TRBJ2-7 | 11 | TRBV30 | TRBD2
ASSLSGPTYEQY | TRBJ2-7 | 12 | TRBV11-2 | NA
ASSSLSGIYNEQF | TRBJ2-1 | 13 | TRBV11-2 | TRBD2
ASSEVLSWGEKLF | TRBJ1-4 | 13 | TRBV10-2 | NA
ASSKAGHEQY | TRBJ2-7 | 10 | TRBV5-5 | NA
ATKGFHEQY | TRBJ2-7 | 9 | TRBV27 | NA
ASSADGNQPQH | TRBJ1-5 | 11 | TRBV9 | NA
ASSLEIGGQGVQETQY | TRBJ2-5 | 16 | TRBV7-6 | NA
ASSFAGQASTDTQY | TRBJ2-3 | 14 | TRBV7-9 | NA
ASSYHPTYEQY | TRBJ2-7 | 11 | TRBV6-5 | NA
ASSFIVKGTSGYEQY | TRBJ2-7 | 15 | TRBV28 | TRBD2
AWATWEVTEAF | TRBJ1-1 | 11 | TRBV30 | NA
ASLQGGGGSYEQY | TRBJ2-7 | 13 | TRBV6-5 | NA
ASSARDRQEETQY | TRBJ2-5 | 13 | TRBV9 | TRBD1
ASSLEQYEQY | TRBJ2-7 | 10 | TRBV7-9 | NA
ASSPVGFSYEQY | TRBJ2-7 | 12 | TRBV9 | NA
ASSVESGTEAF | TRBJ1-1 | 11 | TRBV9 | NA
ASSPVLAGTNEQF | TRBJ2-1 | 13 | TRBV6-6 | TRBD2
ASSLSGGSDTQY | TRBJ2-3 | 12 | TRBV5-5 | TRBD2